These 32 T cell receptor beta chains share one sample of origin, sequenced in a study of blood T cell repertoires in COVID-19. Only in-frame clones appear in the TCRdb table, and some are missing; sequencing was by immunoSEQ multiplex PCR. The sample has about 340,000 clones; around 80% are singletons. Sequenced sample: peripheral blood. The receptors shown here come from a man between 25 and 39 years old with active or convalescent COVID-19.

The rearrangement joins TRBV11-3 to TRBJ2-2; 12 nucleotides match TRBD2. Germline V gene data show CDR1 as SGHNT and CDR2 as YENEEA. The ends lost 0 bases at V and 6 bases at J; junction bases unmatched: 5. The CDR3 consists of 17 residues. The CDR3 here is CASSLEASGGASGELFF. The CDR3 DNA is TGTGCCAGCAGCTTAGAGGCTAGCGGGGGGGCCTCCGGGGAGCTGTTTTTT.

The rearrangement links TRBV2 to TRBJ1-2, with D maybe TRBD1 (5 bases). V was cut by 4 bases and J by 4 bases, with 10 bases left in between. This CDR3 comprises 13 residues. The germline V gene has CDR1 SNHLY and CDR2 FYNNEI. CDR3 nucleotide sequence: TGTGCCAGCAGTGGAAGACAGACCTATGGCTACACCTTC. Its translation: CASSGRQTYGYTF.

The rearrangement joins TRBV7-2 to TRBJ1-1; 7 nucleotides match TRBD1. V lost 7 bases and J lost 4; bases outside the gene matches: 15. The germline V gene encodes CDR1 SGHTA and CDR2 FQGNSA. CDR3 length: 16 amino acids. The CDR3 spells CASNPGARGRLTEAFF. The CDR3 DNA sequence: TGTGCCAGCAACCCGGGAGCGAGGGGGCGCCTCACTGAAGCTTTCTTT.

Turning to this clone: One end of the junction fails to match germline, which may point to a read error. V and J are TRBV11-2 and TRBJ2-1, with D possibly being TRBD2 (6 bases). The CDR3 is 11 residues long. Per germline, CDR1 SGHAT and CDR2 FQNNGV. CDR3 in amino acids: CASSLVRGIIF. In nucleotides, the CDR3 is TGTGCCAGCAGCTTAGTCCGGGGGATAATCTTC.

This clone was counted between two and nine times. The chain joins TRBV19 to TRBJ1-5; D possibly corresponds to TRBD1 (5 bases). This CDR3 has 14 residues. Germline V gives CDR1 LNHDA, CDR2 SQIVND (reference sequence). Trimming removed 7 bases at V and 7 bases at J, with 17 bases between. CDR3: CASKRVGGEQPQHF. The CDR3 coding sequence is TGTGCCAGTAAACGCGTGGGGGGGGAACAGCCCCAGCATTTT.

The V call is TRBV30, the J call TRBJ1-1; D unclear. This CDR3 is 13 amino acids long. The germline gives CDR1 GTSNPN, CDR2 SVGIG (reference sequence). The germline V and J ends were trimmed by 8 bases and 5 bases, with 18 bases remaining between them. CDR3 coding DNA: TGTGCCCAGAACCCTCGGGGAAGGACTGAAGCTTTCTTT. It yields the protein CAQNPRGRTEAFF.

The chain combines TRBV6-5 with TRBJ2-7; D is possibly TRBD2 (6 bases). This CDR3 has 15 amino acids. Trimming took off 6 bases at V and 3 bases at J, with 18 bases between the two ends. CDR1 and CDR2 from the germline V gene are MNHEY and SVGAGI. CDR3 amino acids: CASSPGDSNVYEQYF. The CDR3 DNA follows: TGTGCCAGCAGCCCCGGGGACTCTAACGTCTACGAGCAGTACTTC.

In its sample, this clone was seen once. The chain has TRBV28 and TRBJ1-5; D unclear. Trimming took off 1 base at V and 6 bases at J, with 13 bases between the two ends. Germline V gives CDR1 MDHEN, CDR2 SYDVKM. CDR3 length: 15 amino acids. The CDR3 region is CASSLYEGMSQPQHF. CDR3 nucleotide sequence: TGTGCCAGCAGTTTATACGAGGGAATGAGTCAGCCCCAGCATTTT.

The J gene is TRBJ1-6, the V gene TRBV6-5; 9 bases align to TRBD1. The CDR3 covers 14 residues. CDR1 is MNHEY and CDR2 is SVGAGI in the germline V gene. The V segment lost 6 bases and the J segment 14 bases; nucleotides outside the gene matches: 11. DNA for the CDR3: TGTGCCAGCAGATCCACAGGGGGCGAGCGATCCCTCCACTTT. Translation: CASRSTGGERSLHF.

This rearrangement joins TRBV6-2 or TRBV6-3 to TRBJ1-1; 7 positions match TRBD1. Trimming removed 6 bases from V and 4 bases from J; junction bases left unmatched: 2. Germline CDR1 is MNHEY and CDR2 is SVGEGT. The CDR3 consists of 12 residues. CDR3: CASSGTATEAFF. CDR3 bases: TGTGCCAGCAGCGGGACAGCCACTGAAGCTTTCTTT.

V usage is TRBV10-3 and J usage is TRBJ2-7; TRBD2 matches 10 bases. This CDR3 contains 13 residues. The J segment lost 7 bases and the V segment lost 6 bases, leaving 6 bases of the junction unmatched. Germline V gene sequence: CDR1 ENHRY, CDR2 SYGVKD. As DNA, the CDR3 is TGTGCCATCAGCGAGCGGGAGGGTCGGGAGCAGTACTTC. Translated, it gives CAISEREGREQYF.

The rearrangement links TRBV6-4 to TRBJ1-4, with a possible D match to TRBD1 (5 bases). Trimming removed 10 bases from V and 5 bases from J, with 17 bases in between. The CDR3 extends over 14 amino acids. The germline V gene encodes CDR1 MRHNA and CDR2 SNTAGT. The DNA of the CDR3 is TGTGCCACCCCTCGGTCCGGGGGGAATGAAAAACTGTTTTTT. Its protein product is CATPRSGGNEKLFF.

V is TRBV12-5 and J is TRBJ1-5; D gene ambiguous. The CDR3 is made up of 13 amino acids. Trimming pared 2 bases from V and 5 bases from J, leaving 7 bases between. Germline CDR1 reads LGHNT; CDR2 reads FRNRAP. In nucleotides, the CDR3 is TGTGCTAGTGGTTTGTGGCAAGATCAGCCCCAGCATTTT. Amino acids: CASGLWQDQPQHF.

The chain joins TRBV4-1 to TRBJ2-7, with D unresolved. V lost 4 bases and J 2 bases, leaving 18 bases between the germline ends. CDR1 and CDR2 from the germline V gene are MGHRA and YSYEKL. This CDR3 has 16 amino acids. Written as DNA, the CDR3 is TGCGCCAGCAGCCTACTTCTACAGCCGACCACCTACGAGCAGTACTTC. Protein: CASSLLLQPTTYEQYF.

This clone came up a few times. This chain links TRBV2 with TRBJ1-1, with 8 bases lining up with TRBD1. CDR3 size: 12 residues. J lost 11 bases, V lost 4 bases, and 6 bases had no gene match. Germline V gene lookup returns CDR1 SNHLY and CDR2 FYNNEI. Here the CDR3 reads CASSAGGGGAFF. The CDR3 bases are TGTGCCAGCAGTGCAGGGGGCGGTGGGGCTTTCTTT.

The count of this clone is one. V is TRBV7-2 and J is TRBJ2-2; the D gene is possibly TRBD2 (7 bases). Trimming pared 5 bases from V and 7 bases from J, leaving 23 bases between. This CDR3 has 17 residues. Germline V lookup: CDR1 SGHTA, CDR2 FQGNSA. This CDR3 is CASSPGGGAQAGGELFF. CDR3 DNA sequence: TGTGCCAGCAGCCCTGGAGGGGGGGCGCAGGCGGGCGGGGAGCTGTTTTTT.

V is TRBV6-5 and J is TRBJ2-7; 10 bases match TRBD1. The V gene's germline CDR1 is MNHEY and CDR2 SVGAGI. This CDR3 spans 15 amino acids. Germline trimming cut 2 bases from V and 3 bases from J; bases unmatched to any gene: 4. CDR3 protein: CASSYTGDRGYEQYF. The CDR3 nucleotides are TGTGCCAGCAGTTACACGGGGGACAGGGGCTACGAGCAGTACTTC.

The CDR3, as DNA: TGTGCCAGCAGCTTACTAACCTCCCCGGGTGAAAAACTGTTTTTT. The encoded protein is CASSLLTSPGEKLFF. The chain carries TRBV7-2 and TRBJ1-4; D unclear. This CDR3 has 15 amino acids. Germline lookup yields CDR1 SGHTA and CDR2 FQGNSA. With 2 bases removed from V and 7 bases from J, the gap between germline ends came to 14 bases.

The V and J genes are TRBV6-5 and TRBJ2-2, with a possible D match to TRBD1 (6 bases). V gave up 6 bases and J gave up 3 bases, with 14 bases separating them. The CDR3 spans 15 residues. CDR1 is MNHEY and CDR2 is SVGAGI in the germline V gene. In DNA, the CDR3 is TGTGCCAGCAGATCCGGGACATTAGACACCGGGGAGCTGTTTTTT. This gives the protein CASRSGTLDTGELFF.

The J gene is TRBJ1-5, the V gene TRBV29-1; 8 nucleotides line up with TRBD1. This CDR3 is built from 15 residues. The germline V gene has CDR1 SQVTM and CDR2 ANQGSEA. The junction had 11 bases not matched to a gene; V was cut back by 5 bases and J by 5 bases. CDR3 sequence (DNA): TGCAGCGTTTTACCGGGACAGGCAGGCCATCAGCCCCAGCATTTT. Amino acids: CSVLPGQAGHQPQHF.

The chain couples TRBV7-9 to TRBJ2-3, with a tentative D call TRBD2 (5 bases). V lost 3 bases, J lost 2 bases, and 12 bases lay in between. The length of the CDR3 is 15 residues. From germline, CDR1 is SEHNR and CDR2 FQNEAQ (reference sequence). The chain's CDR3 is CASSFSGSFTDTQYF. Written as DNA, the CDR3 is TGTGCCAGCAGCTTCAGTGGGAGCTTCACAGATACGCAGTATTTT. The whole variable domain, filled in from reference TRBV7-9 and TRBJ2-3, reads DTGVSQNPRHKITKRGQNVTFRCDPISEHNRLYWYRQTLGQGPEFLTYFQNEAQLEKSRLLSDRFSAERPKGSFSTLEIQRTEQGDSAMYLCASSFSGSFTDTQYFGPGTRLTVL.

V is TRBV5-1 and J is TRBJ2-5; 8 bases map to TRBD1. The CDR3 runs 17 residues. CDR1 and CDR2 (germline): SGHRS, YFSETQ. Trimming took 0 bases from V and 1 from J; bases not matched to a gene: 8. CDR3 region: CASSLVSGGAGQETQYF. The CDR3 DNA reads as TGCGCCAGCAGCTTGGTATCAGGGGGCGCGGGCCAAGAGACCCAGTACTTC.

This chain connects TRBV6-2 or TRBV6-3 to TRBJ1-1, with a weak D call TRBD1 (5 bases). The CDR3 is 15 residues long. V shed 5 bases and J shed 0 bases, with 13 bases lying between them. The germline V gene encodes CDR1 MNHEY and CDR2 SVGEGT. The CDR3 DNA reads as TGTGCCAGCAGTCTATACAGGACGATGAACACTGAAGCTTTCTTT. It yields the protein CASSLYRTMNTEAFF.

This clone was detected only once. This rearrangement joins TRBV5-1 to TRBJ1-2; 8 bases line up with TRBD1. CDR1 SGHRS and CDR2 YFSETQ come from the germline V gene. V lost 4 bases and J lost 6; bases outside the gene matches: 5. This CDR3 has 13 residues. The CDR3 here is CASSPLTGDGYTF. The CDR3 DNA is TGCGCCAGCAGCCCCCTGACAGGGGATGGCTACACCTTC.

This chain joins TRBV28 and TRBJ2-7, with 12 bases identical to TRBD2. The CDR3 consists of 17 residues. Germline V lookup: CDR1 MDHEN, CDR2 SYDVKM. Trimming took 7 bases from V and 0 from J; bases not matched to a gene: 10. DNA of the CDR3: TGTGCCAGCATTCCGGGGGGACTAGCGGGTTTCTCCTACGAGCAGTACTTC. It translates to CASIPGGLAGFSYEQYF.

The chain links TRBV9 to TRBJ2-1, with 7 bases identical to TRBD2. With V trimmed by 3 bases and J by 3 bases, 9 bases remained unmatched. From germline, CDR1 is SGDLS and CDR2 YYNGEE. The CDR3 loop spans 16 amino acids. CDR3 in DNA: TGTGCCAGCAGCGCGAGAGCGGGATTCAACTACAATGAGCAGTTCTTC. Protein sequence: CASSARAGFNYNEQFF. Complete variable domain (other parts from reference TRBV9 and TRBJ2-1): DSGVTQTPKHLITATGQRVTLRCSPRSGDLSVYWYQQSLDQGLQFLIQYYNGEERAKGNILERFSAQQFPDLHSELNLSSLELGDSALYFCASSARAGFNYNEQFFGPGTRLTVL.

CDR3 region: CASSIGGMGNYGYTF. In DNA form, the CDR3 reads TGTGCCAGTAGTATCGGGGGTATGGGTAACTATGGCTACACCTTC. The chain recombines TRBV19 with TRBJ1-2; possibly TRBD1 for D (5 bases). The CDR3 totals 15 residues. With 3 bases removed from V and 1 base from J, the gap between germline ends came to 12 bases. Germline lookup yields CDR1 LNHDA and CDR2 SQIVND (reference sequence).

The chain joins TRBV7-8 to TRBJ1-1; D may be TRBD1 (5 bases). Trimming pared 5 bases from V and 2 bases from J, leaving 12 bases between. Germline values: CDR1 SGHVS, CDR2 FQNEAQ. The CDR3 runs to 14 residues. The CDR3 DNA reads as TGTGCCAGCAGCCTTAGTCAGGGAAACACTGAAGCTTTCTTT. Translation: CASSLSQGNTEAFF.

This chain uses TRBV27 with TRBJ1-1, with 11 bases that match TRBD1. Trimming took 1 base from V and 4 from J; bases not matched to a gene: 8. In germline, CDR1 is MNHEY, CDR2 SMNVEV (reference sequence). The CDR3 extends over 17 amino acids. This CDR3 reads CASSLWGQGEIGTEAFF. The CDR3 region has the DNA TGTGCCAGCAGTTTATGGGGACAGGGGGAAATAGGCACTGAAGCTTTCTTT.

The J gene is TRBJ2-3, the V gene TRBV7-9; no clear D. Germline CDR1 and CDR2: SEHNR and FQNEAQ (reference sequence). Trimming left V 3 bases short and J 2 bases short, with 6 bases between. CDR3 size: 13 residues. As DNA, the CDR3 is TGTGCCAGCAGCTTTCTGGCCACAGATACGCAGTATTTT. Translation: CASSFLATDTQYF.

In its sample, this clone was seen a few times. The gene calls are TRBV29-1 and TRBJ1-1; TRBD1 might be the D (6 bases). Trimming took 5 bases from V and 5 from J, leaving 15 bases between them. The CDR3 covers 13 residues. CDR1 is SQVTM and CDR2 is ANQGSEA in the germline V gene. CDR3 nucleotide sequence: TGCAGCGTTTGGTGGGGGGGCGAAACTGAAGCTTTCTTT. The encoded protein is CSVWWGGETEAFF.

The J gene is TRBJ1-2, the V gene TRBV19; the D gene is possibly TRBD1 (6 bases). Trimming pared 7 bases from V and 7 bases from J, leaving 10 bases between. Germline V gene lookup returns CDR1 LNHDA and CDR2 SQIVND (reference sequence). CDR3 length: 11 residues. This CDR3 is CASNAQGGYTF. The CDR3 DNA follows: TGTGCCAGTAACGCACAGGGTGGCTACACCTTC.